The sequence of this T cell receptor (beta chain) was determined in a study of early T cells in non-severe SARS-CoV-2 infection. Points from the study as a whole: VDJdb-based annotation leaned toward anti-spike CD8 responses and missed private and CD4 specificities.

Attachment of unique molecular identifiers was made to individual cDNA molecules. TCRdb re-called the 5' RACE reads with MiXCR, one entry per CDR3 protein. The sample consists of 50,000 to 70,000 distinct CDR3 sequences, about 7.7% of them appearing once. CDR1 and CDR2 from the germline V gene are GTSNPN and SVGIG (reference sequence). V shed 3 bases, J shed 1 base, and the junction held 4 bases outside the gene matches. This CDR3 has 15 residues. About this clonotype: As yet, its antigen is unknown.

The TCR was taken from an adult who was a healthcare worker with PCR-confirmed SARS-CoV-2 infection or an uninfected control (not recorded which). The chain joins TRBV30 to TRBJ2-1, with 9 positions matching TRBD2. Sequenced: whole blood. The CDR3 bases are TGTGCCTGGAGAACGAGCGGGGGGTCCTACAATGAGCAGTTCTTC. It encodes CAWRTSGGSYNEQFF.